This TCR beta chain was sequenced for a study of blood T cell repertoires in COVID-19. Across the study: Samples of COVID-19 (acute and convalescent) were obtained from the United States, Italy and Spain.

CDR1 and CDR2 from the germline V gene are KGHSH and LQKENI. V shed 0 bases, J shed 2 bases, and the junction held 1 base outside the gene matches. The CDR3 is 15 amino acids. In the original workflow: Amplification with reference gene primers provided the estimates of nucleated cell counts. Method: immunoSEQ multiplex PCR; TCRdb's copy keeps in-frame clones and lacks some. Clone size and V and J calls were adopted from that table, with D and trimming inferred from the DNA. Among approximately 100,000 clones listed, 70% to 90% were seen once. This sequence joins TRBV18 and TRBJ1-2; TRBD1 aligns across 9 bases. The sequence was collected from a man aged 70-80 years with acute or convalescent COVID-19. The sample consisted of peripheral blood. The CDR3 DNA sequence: TGTGCCAGCTCACCACCGGGGACAGGGAACTATGGCTACACCTTC. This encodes CASSPPGTGNYGYTF.